Each of the 3 T cell receptor beta chains below was sequenced from the same sample in a study of response to subunit inactivated influenza vaccine. MiXCR was run by TCRdb on the RT-PCR reads, yielding one entry per CDR3 protein. The data show hundreds of thousands of distinct CDR3 sequences, around 13% seen once. The source was PBMCs from blood, collected 14 to 15 days before vaccination. The origin of the receptors is a man aged 50-59 years who received an inactivated influenza vaccine.

A note on this clonotype: Since a much larger clone is just one base distant, this may be a read error. The CDR3: CATSDLHLAGLYNEQFF. The CDR3 nucleotides are TGTGCCACCAGTGATTTGCATCTAGCGGGGCTCTACAATGAGCAGTTCTTC. The V gene is TRBV24-1, the J gene TRBJ2-1, with 9 nucleotides matching TRBD2. Germline V CDR1 and CDR2: KGHDR, SFDVKD. Trimming took 0 bases from V and 3 from J; bases not matched to a gene: 5. CDR3 size: 17 residues.

This clonotype came up once. As DNA, the CDR3 is TGTGCCAGCAGTTTATCACCGAGCGCTGAAGCTTTCTTT. Protein sequence: CASSLSPSAEAFF. V is TRBV27 and J is TRBJ1-1; D unresolved. There are 13 residues in the CDR3. The V gene's germline CDR1 is MNHEY and CDR2 SMNVEV (reference sequence). V dropped 0 bases and J dropped 6 bases, with 8 bases sitting between them.

In this sample, this clonotype is large. The chain combines TRBV4-1 with TRBJ2-1; the D gene could be TRBD1 or TRBD2 (5 bases each). In germline, CDR1 is MGHRA, CDR2 YSYEKL. The ends were cut back, 4 bases at V and 0 bases at J, with 16 bases in the middle. This CDR3 spans 17 amino acids. Written as DNA, the CDR3 is TGCGCCAGCAGCCGGGACCCCTCCGTCAACTCCTACAATGAGCAGTTCTTC. It translates to CASSRDPSVNSYNEQFF.